A single sample is the source of the 8 T cell receptor beta chains below, sequenced in a study of beta chain features in type 1 diabetes. Expressed TCRB transcripts were sequenced because the entire RNA isolate underwent reverse transcription. Using immunoSEQ multiplex PCR, the repertoire was profiled, and TCRdb retains in-frame clones only, with some absent. The sample holds around 300,000 clones, roughly 8% seen once. Material for sequencing was central memory CD4+ T cells from blood. The source is a woman younger than 35 in good health.

Only a few counts were recorded for this clone. The chain joins TRBV27 to TRBJ1-5; TRBD1 aligns across 8 bases. Trimming removed 8 bases from V and 4 bases from J; junction bases left unmatched: 7. Germline assignment: CDR1 MNHEY and CDR2 SMNVEV (reference sequence). The CDR3 is 14 residues long. The CDR3 DNA reads TGTGCCAGCCACAGGGGGACGGGGAATCAGCCCCAGCATTTT. Its protein is CASHRGTGNQPQHF.

This sequence joins TRBV5-1 and TRBJ2-2; perhaps TRBD1 as D (6 bases). The germline CDR1 and CDR2 sequences are SGHRS and YFSETQ. The length of the CDR3 is 15 residues. V shed 3 bases and J shed 1 base, with 10 bases lying between them. DNA for the CDR3: TGCGCCAGCAGCTCGACAGGAAAGAACACCGGGGAGCTGTTTTTT. This translates into CASSSTGKNTGELFF.

V is TRBV5-1 and J is TRBJ2-1; 7 bases are shared with TRBD2. Trimming took 3 bases from V and 4 from J; bases not matched to a gene: 4. The CDR3 length is 14 residues. The germline gives CDR1 SGHRS, CDR2 YFSETQ. The CDR3 here is CASSSGSGYNEQFF. CDR3 bases: TGCGCCAGCAGCTCTGGTAGCGGGTACAATGAGCAGTTCTTC.

This clone came up a few times. The rearrangement joins TRBV7-2 to TRBJ1-6, with 9 bases aligning to TRBD1. This CDR3 has 13 residues. V was clipped by 4 bases and J by 10 bases; unmatched bases: 2. The germline gives CDR1 SGHTA, CDR2 FQGNSA. The CDR3 spells CASSWDRESPLHF. CDR3 nucleotides: TGTGCCAGCAGCTGGGACAGGGAATCACCCCTCCACTTT.

This clone was found a few times. Other DNA variants within this sample encode the same CDR3. The chain has TRBV6-6 and TRBJ2-5; no firm D call. V was trimmed by 0 bases and J by 2 bases, leaving 1 base between them. Germline values: CDR1 MNHNY, CDR2 SVGAGI (reference sequence). This CDR3 contains 12 residues. CDR3 bases: TGTGCCAGCAGTTACTCACAAGAGACCCAGTACTTC. It encodes CASSYSQETQYF.

This chain joins TRBV2 and TRBJ1-5; TRBD1 is a possible D gene (5 bases). V dropped 8 bases and J dropped 0 bases, with 14 bases sitting between them. Germline V gives CDR1 SNHLY, CDR2 FYNNEI. The CDR3 extends over 15 amino acids. The CDR3 region is CASRFGGDSNQPQHF. For the CDR3, the DNA is TGTGCCAGCCGGTTTGGAGGGGATAGCAATCAGCCCCAGCATTTT.

This chain connects TRBV7-2 to TRBJ2-7; 7 bases are a match to TRBD1. The germline gives CDR1 SGHTA, CDR2 FQGNSA. V was clipped by 5 bases and J by 2 bases; unmatched bases: 12. The CDR3 loop spans 16 amino acids. The CDR3 DNA reads TGTGCCAGCAGCCACTGGCCGGGACAGAACACCTACGAGCAGTACGTC. Residues: CASSHWPGQNTYEQYV.

This clone has a handful of counts. The chain is built from TRBV10-3 and TRBJ2-5, with 7 bases fitting TRBD1. The CDR3 loop spans 13 amino acids. Per germline, CDR1 ENHRY and CDR2 SYGVKD. J was trimmed by 1 base and V by 5 bases; bases with no gene match: 1. The CDR3 DNA sequence: TGTGCCATCAGTAGGGACAGCCAAGAGACCCAGTACTTC. Its protein product is CAISRDSQETQYF.